This T cell receptor beta chain was sequenced during a study of molecular identifiers for immune sequencing clone quantification. Whole-study findings and limits: Spiked Jurkat TCR RNA originating from one cell could reportedly be identified amid about a million naive cells. Clone sizes that are highly expanded could be underestimated when identical TCR molecules share a barcode.

TCRdb re-called the PCR reads through MiXCR, storing one row per CDR3 protein. The profile shows 600,000 to 650,000 distinct CDR3 sequences, 15% to 20% of them singletons. This clonotype has a count of ten or more. Its antigen is unidentified. Sequencing libraries of naive CD8 cells derived from approximately 20,000 to 1,000,000 sorted cells with 10%, 30% or 50% RNA. The CDR3 spans 14 residues. Germline CDR1 MDHEN, CDR2 SYDVKM. V was clipped by 3 bases and J by 0 bases, with 7 bases between them. Sequencing was performed on naive CD8+ T cells from blood, with Jurkat cell RNA spiked in. Described subset: FACS-sorted CD8+CD4-CCR7+CD45RA+ naive T cells. The source of this sequence is a human donor in good health. Some libraries in this study had Jurkat cell RNA spiked in. The V and J genes are TRBV28 and TRBJ2-3; D is uncertain. For the CDR3, the DNA is TGTGCCAGCAGTTTCATGTTTAGCACAGATACGCAGTATTTT. It yields the protein CASSFMFSTDTQYF. Variable domain in full (rest from reference TRBV28 and TRBJ2-3): DVKVTQSSRYLVKRTGEKVFLECVQDMDHENMFWYRQDPGLGLRLIYFSYDVKMKEKGDIPEGYSVSREKKERFSLILESASTNQTSMYLCASSFMFSTDTQYFGPGTRLTVL.